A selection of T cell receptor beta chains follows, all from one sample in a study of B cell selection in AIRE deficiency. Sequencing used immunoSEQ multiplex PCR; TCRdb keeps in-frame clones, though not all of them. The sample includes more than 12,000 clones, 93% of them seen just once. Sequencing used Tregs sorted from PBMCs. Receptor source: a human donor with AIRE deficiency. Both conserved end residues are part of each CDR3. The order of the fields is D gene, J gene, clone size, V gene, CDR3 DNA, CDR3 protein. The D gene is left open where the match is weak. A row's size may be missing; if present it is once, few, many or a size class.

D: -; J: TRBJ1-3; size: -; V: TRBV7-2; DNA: TGTGCCAGCAGCTTAGGACAGTCCTCTGGAAACACCATATATTTT; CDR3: CASSLGQSSGNTIYF
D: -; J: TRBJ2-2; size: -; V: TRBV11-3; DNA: TGTGCCAGCGGTCGGGTCCGAGGCGGAACCGGGGAGCTGTTTTTT; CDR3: CASGRVRGGTGELFF
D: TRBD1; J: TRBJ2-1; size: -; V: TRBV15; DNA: TGTGCCACCAACTTGGACAGGGGGCTTAGCAATGAGCAGTTCTTC; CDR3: CATNLDRGLSNEQFF
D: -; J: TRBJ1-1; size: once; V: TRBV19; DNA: TGTGCCAGTAGTACCAGGGTGGGCACTGAAGCTTTCTTT; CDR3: CASSTRVGTEAFF
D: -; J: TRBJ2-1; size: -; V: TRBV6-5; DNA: TGTGCCAGCAGACTATCCACAGGTTACAATGAGCAGTTCTTC; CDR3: CASRLSTGYNEQFF
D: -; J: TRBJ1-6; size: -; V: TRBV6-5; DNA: TGTGCCAGCAGTTACCAAGGACAATCCCTCCACTTT; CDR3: CASSYQGQSLHF
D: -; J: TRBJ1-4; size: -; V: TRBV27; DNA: TGTGCCAGCAGAGGGTCTGGTATGGAAAAACTGTTTTTT; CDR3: CASRGSGMEKLFF
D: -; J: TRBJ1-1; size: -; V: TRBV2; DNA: TGTGCCAGCAGTGTACGACAGCTGAACACTGAAGCTTTCTTT; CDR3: CASSVRQLNTEAFF
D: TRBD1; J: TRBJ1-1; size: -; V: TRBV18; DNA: TGTGCCAGCTCACCACTACGGACAGGGAGTTTCACTGAAGCTTTCTTT; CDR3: CASSPLRTGSFTEAFF
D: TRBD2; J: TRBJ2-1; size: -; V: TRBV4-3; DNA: TGCGCCAGCAGCCAAAAGGGAGGTAGAGGACTAGCGGGAGATCGATACAATGAGCAGTTCTTC; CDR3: CASSQKGGRGLAGDRYNEQFF
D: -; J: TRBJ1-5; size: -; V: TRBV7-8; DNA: TGTGCCAGCAGCTCCCTGACGGTTAGCAATCAGCCCCAGCATTTT; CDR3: CASSSLTVSNQPQHF
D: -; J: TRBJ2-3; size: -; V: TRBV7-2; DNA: TGTGCCAGCAGCTTAGCGCAGGGCCCAGATACGCAGTATTTT; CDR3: CASSLAQGPDTQYF
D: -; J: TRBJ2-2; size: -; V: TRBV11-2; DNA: TGTGCCAGCAGCTCACCTAGAGGGGGGCGGGGCACCGGGGAGCTGTTTTTT; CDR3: CASSSPRGGRGTGELFF
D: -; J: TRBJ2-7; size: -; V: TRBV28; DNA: TGTGCCAGCAGTTTGATTGATGGGGGTTGGAGGCTAGACGAGCAGTACTTC; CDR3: CASSLIDGGWRLDEQYF
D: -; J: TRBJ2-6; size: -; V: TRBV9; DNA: TGTGCCAGCAGCCAGGCGGCTGGCTCTGGGGCCAACGTCCTGACTTTC; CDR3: CASSQAAGSGANVLTF
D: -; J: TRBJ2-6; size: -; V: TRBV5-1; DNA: TGCGCCAGCAGCCCCCTTCGCTATGGGACGTCTGGTGGGGCCAACGTCCTGACTTTC; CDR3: CASSPLRYGTSGGANVLTF
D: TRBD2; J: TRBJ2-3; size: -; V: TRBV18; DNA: TGTGCCAGCTCACGCGGACTAGCGTCCCTCACAGATACGCAGTATTTT; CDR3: CASSRGLASLTDTQYF
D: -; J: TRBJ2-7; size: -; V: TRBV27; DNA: TGTGCCAGCACCCTACAAGCGGGCAAGGGCTACGAGCAGTACTTC; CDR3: CASTLQAGKGYEQYF
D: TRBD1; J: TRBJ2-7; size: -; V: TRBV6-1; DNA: TGTGCCAGCAGTGAAGGAGGGACAGGCGAGCAGTACTTC; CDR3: CASSEGGTGEQYF
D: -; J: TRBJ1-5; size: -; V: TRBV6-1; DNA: TGTGCCAGCAGTAGCCGGGGCGTAAGCAATCAGCCCCAGCATTTT; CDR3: CASSSRGVSNQPQHF
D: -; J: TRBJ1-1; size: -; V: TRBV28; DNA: TGTGCCAGCACCCGGGAGGGGGTCTACACTGAAGCTTTCTTT; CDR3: CASTREGVYTEAFF
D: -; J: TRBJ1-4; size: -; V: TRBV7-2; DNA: TGTGCCAGCAGCTCCCCGGAGGGGGGGAATGAAAAACTGTTTTTT; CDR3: CASSSPEGGNEKLFF
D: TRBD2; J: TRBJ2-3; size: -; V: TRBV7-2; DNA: TGTGCCAGCAGCTTAGGGGTAGCGGGACCAGATACGCAGTATTTT; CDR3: CASSLGVAGPDTQYF
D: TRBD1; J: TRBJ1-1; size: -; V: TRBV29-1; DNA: TGCAGCGTTCACAGGGGGGCTGAAGCTTTCTTT; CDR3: CSVHRGAEAFF